A single sample gave rise to the 24 T cell receptor beta chains below, sequenced in a study of blood T cell repertoires in COVID-19. Libraries were prepared by immunoSEQ multiplex PCR; TCRdb keeps only in-frame clonotypes and omits some of them. The profile shows about 180,000 clones, approximately 90% of them singletons. Sequenced input: peripheral blood. All receptors come from a woman in her thirties with acute or convalescent COVID-19.

The CDR3 coding sequence is TGTGCCAGCAAGGCAGGCCCCTACGAGCAGTACTTC. Residues: CASKAGPYEQYF. The rearrangement joins TRBV2 to TRBJ2-7; D uncertain. Trimming pared 7 bases from V and 2 bases from J, leaving 9 bases between. Germline loops: CDR1 SNHLY, CDR2 FYNNEI. This CDR3 contains 12 residues.

The genes are TRBV6-5 and TRBJ1-2, with D unresolved. Trimming pared 1 base from V and 3 bases from J, leaving 6 bases between. Germline-derived CDR1 and CDR2 are MNHEY and SVGAGI. The CDR3 runs to 13 residues. The CDR3 region is CASSYLADYGYTF. In nucleotides, the CDR3 is TGTGCCAGCAGTTACTTAGCAGACTATGGCTACACCTTC.

The CDR3: CATLAGVEYF. CDR3 nucleotides: TGTGCCACTCTAGCGGGAGTGGAGTACTTC. The rearrangement uses TRBV28 and TRBJ2-7; TRBD2 aligns across 10 bases. In germline, CDR1 is MDHEN, CDR2 SYDVKM. V was pared by 10 bases and J by 11 bases, with 5 bases of the junction left unmatched. This CDR3 contains 10 residues.

The chain recombines TRBV2 with TRBJ1-5; D possibly corresponds to TRBD1 (6 bases). Trimming took 6 bases from V and 3 from J, leaving 12 bases between them. Germline V gene sequence: CDR1 SNHLY, CDR2 FYNNEI. CDR3 length: 14 residues. The CDR3 protein is CASSSDRINQPQHF. The DNA of the CDR3 is TGTGCCAGCAGCTCCGACAGGATCAATCAGCCCCAGCATTTT. The full variable domain, its missing parts supplied by reference TRBV2 and TRBJ1-5, is EPEVTQTPSHQVTQMGQEVILRCVPISNHLYFYWYRQILGQKVEFLVSFYNNEISEKSEIFDDQFSVERPDGSNFTLKIRSTKLEDSAMYFCASSSDRINQPQHFGDGTRLSIL.

V usage is TRBV21-1 and J usage is TRBJ2-3; no check of the table's D call, TRBD1, against the DNA was made. TRBV21-1 is a documented pseudogene. The CDR3 has 16 residues. DNA of the CDR3: TGTGCCAGCCTCAAAAAACGGGACAGTACCACAGATACGCAGTATTTT. It encodes CASLKKRDSTTDTQYF.

The chain recombines TRBV7-2 with TRBJ2-2; D may be TRBD2 (5 bases). Germline V gene data show CDR1 as SGHTA and CDR2 as FQGNSA. This CDR3 contains 11 residues. The V end was cut by 8 bases, the J end by 8 bases, with 9 bases between. In nucleotides, the CDR3 is TGTGCCAGCGAGGAGGATGGGGAGCTGTTTTTT. Its translation is CASEEDGELFF.

This chain uses TRBV4-1 with TRBJ1-5; the D gene is possibly TRBD1 (5 bases). Germline V gene sequence: CDR1 MGHRA, CDR2 YSYEKL. This CDR3 is built from 14 residues. V lost 3 bases to trimming and J lost 6 bases, with 12 bases between them. The DNA of the CDR3 is TGCGCCAGCAGCCACCCAGACAGAACTCAGCCCCAGCATTTT. Protein: CASSHPDRTQPQHF.

The gene calls are TRBV10-2 and TRBJ1-3; no reliable D call. Trimming took 4 bases from V and 4 from J, leaving 11 bases between them. This CDR3 region has 14 residues. Germline CDR1 reads WSHSY; CDR2 reads SAAADI. CDR3 bases: TGCGCCAGCAGTGCGATCAGATTAGGAAACACCATATATTTT. Translation: CASSAIRLGNTIYF.

The V call is TRBV6-5, the J call TRBJ2-5; TRBD1 matches at 8 bases. Germline V gene data show CDR1 as MNHEY and CDR2 as SVGAGI. Trimming cost V 6 bases and J 2 bases; bases outside gene matches: 2. The CDR3 contains 13 residues. This CDR3 is CASRDRVQETQYF. DNA of the CDR3: TGTGCCAGCAGGGACAGGGTTCAAGAGACCCAGTACTTC.

The chain employs TRBV15 and TRBJ2-2, with TRBD2 matching 9 bases. The CDR3 length is 16 residues. Germline CDR1 and CDR2: LNHNV and YYDKDF (reference sequence). V shed 6 bases and J 5 bases; nucleotides not matched to a gene: 10. The CDR3 region has the DNA TGTGCCACCAGTCAGAGCTCTAGCGGGGTTACCGGGGAGCTGTTTTTT. Its protein product is CATSQSSSGVTGELFF.

This chain uses TRBV19 with TRBJ2-1; 8 bases are shared with TRBD1. Germline V gene sequence: CDR1 LNHDA, CDR2 SQIVND (reference sequence). Losses at the gene ends were 1 base for V and 1 base for J; bases not matched to a gene: 0. The CDR3 extends over 15 amino acids. For the CDR3, the DNA is TGTGCCAGTAGTATAGGGACAGGGTCCTACAATGAGCAGTTCTTC. Protein: CASSIGTGSYNEQFF. Together with reference TRBV19 and TRBJ2-1, the CDR3 gives the full variable domain: DGGITQSPKYLFRKEGQNVTLSCEQNLNHDAMYWYRQDPGQGLRLIYYSQIVNDFQKGDIAEGYSVSREKKESFPLTVTSAQKNPTAFYLCASSIGTGSYNEQFFGPGTRLTVL.

This clone has a single count. The genes are TRBV4-1 and TRBJ2-2, with TRBD2 matching over 8 bases. The CDR3 length is 15 residues. J lost 5 bases, V lost 1 base, and 3 bases had no gene match. Germline V gene sequence: CDR1 MGHRA, CDR2 YSYEKL. The CDR3 sequence is CASSQVRLATGELFF. In nucleotides, the CDR3 is TGCGCCAGCAGCCAAGTCAGACTAGCGACCGGGGAGCTGTTTTTT.

V usage is TRBV30 and J usage is TRBJ2-7; no reliable D call. CDR3 size: 11 residues. The germline CDR1 and CDR2 sequences are GTSNPN and SVGIG (reference sequence). The V gene lost 3 bases and the J gene lost 4 bases, with 7 bases spanning the gap. The CDR3 reads CAWRGKYEQYF. The CDR3 DNA is TGTGCCTGGAGGGGCAAATACGAGCAGTACTTC.

J is TRBJ2-7 and V is TRBV6-5; 8 bases map to TRBD1. The CDR3 length is 14 residues. CDR1 and CDR2 (germline): MNHEY, SVGAGI. The V gene end was trimmed by 6 bases and the J gene end by 3 bases; junction bases not matched to a gene: 7. CDR3 DNA sequence: TGTGCCAGCAGGCAACAGGGGGGCCTCTACGAGCAGTACTTC. Its protein product is CASRQQGGLYEQYF.

This chain joins TRBV28 and TRBJ1-6; perhaps TRBD1 as D (6 bases). Germline-derived CDR1 and CDR2 are MDHEN and SYDVKM. This CDR3 is built from 14 residues. Trimming left V 9 bases short and J 7 bases short, with 16 bases between. CDR3 loop: CASRGGTGNSPLHF. The CDR3 coding sequence is TGTGCCAGTCGGGGGGGCACGGGGAATTCACCCCTCCACTTT.

The genes are TRBV24-1 and TRBJ2-1; no clear D gene. Germline CDR1 is KGHDR and CDR2 is SFDVKD. There are 14 residues in the CDR3. V lost 8 bases and J 5 bases, leaving 15 bases between the germline ends. The CDR3 sequence is CATNSASTNNEQFF. In DNA form, the CDR3 reads TGTGCCACCAATTCGGCTAGTACAAACAATGAGCAGTTCTTC.

The V call is TRBV7-9, the J call TRBJ2-6, with a tentative D call TRBD2 (5 bases). V was trimmed by 1 base and J by 4 bases, leaving 8 bases between them. The germline V gene has CDR1 SEHNR and CDR2 FQNEAQ (reference sequence). The CDR3 loop spans 15 amino acids. As DNA, the CDR3 is TGTGCCAGCAGCTTAGAGGTAGCGGGGGCCAACGTCCTGACTTTC. Amino acid sequence: CASSLEVAGANVLTF.

This chain links TRBV3-1 (or the pseudogene TRBV3-2) with TRBJ1-2; D perhaps matches TRBD1 (6 bases). Trimming shortened V by 3 bases and J by 8 bases, and 13 bases separated the two germline ends. This CDR3 is built from 13 residues. Germline CDR1 and CDR2: LGHDT and YNNKEL (reference sequence). In DNA, the CDR3 is TGTGCCAGCAGCCAGACAGGATCAGGGGGCTACACCTTC. Its protein product is CASSQTGSGGYTF.

The rearrangement uses TRBV28 and TRBJ1-1; D not certain. The CDR3 is 12 amino acids. V was shortened by 7 bases and J by 7 bases, with 13 bases between the two germline ends. CDR1 and CDR2 from the germline V gene are MDHEN and SYDVKM. CDR3 nucleotide sequence: TGTGCCAGCAAGTTGTCCGAGGGTGAAGCTTTCTTT. It codes for CASKLSEGEAFF. The full variable domain, rest sourced from reference TRBV28 and TRBJ1-1, is DVKVTQSSRYLVKRTGEKVFLECVQDMDHENMFWYRQDPGLGLRLIYFSYDVKMKEKGDIPEGYSVSREKKERFSLILESASTNQTSMYLCASKLSEGEAFFGQGTRLTVV.

The rearrangement links TRBV5-6 to TRBJ2-1; D not certain. V was clipped by 0 bases and J by 0 bases, with 7 bases between them. Germline-derived CDR1 and CDR2 are SGHDT and YYEEEE. This CDR3 comprises 15 residues. The CDR3 sequence: CASSLGLNSYNEQFF. CDR3 bases: TGTGCCAGCAGCTTGGGACTTAACTCCTACAATGAGCAGTTCTTC.

The CDR3 DNA sequence: TGTGCCAGCAGCTCAGTGCCCCCCTACAATGAGCAGTTCTTC. It encodes CASSSVPPYNEQFF. The chain carries TRBV3-1 (or the pseudogene TRBV3-2) and TRBJ2-1; no clear D. In germline, CDR1 is LGHDT, CDR2 YNNKEL (reference sequence). Between the trimmed V and J ends, which lost 5 bases and 2 bases, there was a span of 10 bases. This CDR3 contains 14 residues.

Here the CDR3 reads CASSLGLAGGLNYNEQFF. DNA for the CDR3: TGTGCCAGCAGCTTGGGACTAGCGGGAGGGTTAAACTACAATGAGCAGTTCTTC. V usage is TRBV5-5 and J usage is TRBJ2-1; TRBD2 agrees at 14 bases. Germline values: CDR1 SGHKS, CDR2 YYEKEE (reference sequence). CDR3 length equals 18 residues. J was trimmed by 3 bases and V by 0 bases; bases with no gene match: 5. The variable domain in full, with the rest retrieved from reference TRBV5-5 and TRBJ2-1, is DAGVTQSPTHLIKTRGQQVTLRCSPISGHKSVSWYQQVLGQGPQFIFQYYEKEERGRGNFPDRFSARQFPNYSSELNVNALLLGDSALYLCASSLGLAGGLNYNEQFFGPGTRLTVL.

The sample holds one count of this clone. The CDR3 DNA follows: TGTGCCATCAGTTCATCACCGGGGACAGGGAACACTGAAGCTTTCTTT. Its protein is CAISSSPGTGNTEAFF. The V and J genes are TRBV10-3 and TRBJ1-1; TRBD1 matches at 8 bases. The CDR3 contains 16 residues. Trimming cost V 5 bases and J 1 base; bases outside gene matches: 9. From germline, CDR1 is ENHRY and CDR2 SYGVKD.

The chain links TRBV5-1 to TRBJ2-6, with D possibly TRBD2 on 6 matching bases. Trimming stripped 3 bases from V and 0 bases from J, with 16 bases between. The CDR3 contains 18 residues. Germline lookup yields CDR1 SGHRS and CDR2 YFSETQ. The CDR3 reads CASSWTGTQSSGANVLTF. Here the CDR3 DNA reads TGCGCCAGCAGCTGGACCGGGACTCAGAGCTCTGGGGCCAACGTCCTGACTTTC. Full variable domain (remainder filled in from reference TRBV5-1 and TRBJ2-6): KAGVTQTPRYLIKTRGQQVTLSCSPISGHRSVSWYQQTPGQGLQFLFEYFSETQRNKGNFPGRFSGRQFSNSRSEMNVSTLELGDSALYLCASSWTGTQSSGANVLTFGAGSRLTVL.